This TCR beta chain was identified in a study of T cells in women clearing cervical HPV infection. Study as a whole: Control women cleared a single incident HPV16 infection within 12 months.

Only in-frame clones appear in the TCRdb table, and some are missing; sequencing was by immunoSEQ multiplex PCR. This sample carries some 37,000 clones, with about 1.7% going to the ten biggest clones. The receptor was isolated from a woman between 18 and 69 years old with a cervical HPV16 infection that either progressed to CIN3+ or cleared (not recorded which). Sequenced sample: blood buffy coat.

This chain's CDR3 is CASSLGSGGQETQYF. CDR3 DNA (partial): TGCGCCAGCAGCTTGGGCAGCGGTGGCCAAGAGACC. This chain uses TRBV5-1 with TRBJ2-5; D perhaps matches TRBD2 (5 bases). The CDR3 goes on 3 residues after the read ends, and that part is filled in from the germline J gene. The CDR3 runs 15 residues. The V gene's germline CDR1 is SGHRS and CDR2 YFSETQ. The germline V and J ends were trimmed by 0 bases and 1 base, with 10 bases remaining between them.